A single sample is the source of the 24 T cell receptor beta chains below, sequenced in a study of CD8+ T cells in alopecia areata. Reverse transcribed after extraction, RNA yielded cDNA as the sequencing template. Method: immunoSEQ multiplex PCR; TCRdb's copy keeps in-frame clones and lacks some. Of 150,000 to 200,000 clones listed, 58% are singletons. Treatment given: oral pan-JAK inhibitor, 5-10 mg twice daily. The sequencing here drew on CD4+ T cells sorted from blood, taken between weeks 55 and 65, from a patient treated with tofacitinib. The receptors here all came from a human donor with alopecia areata.

Only one count was recorded for this clone. The rearrangement joins TRBV30 to TRBJ1-5; D may be TRBD1 (6 bases). V lost 5 bases and J 1 base, leaving 12 bases between the germline ends. The CDR3 spans 14 residues. The V gene's germline CDR1 is GTSNPN and CDR2 SVGIG (reference sequence). For the CDR3, the DNA is TGTGCCTGGTCCCGGACAGAGAGCAATCAGCCCCAGCATTTT. This translates into CAWSRTESNQPQHF.

V is TRBV29-1 and J is TRBJ2-7, with TRBD1 identical over 8 bases. The CDR3 totals 14 residues. The germline CDR1 and CDR2 sequences are SQVTM and ANQGSEA. The ends lost 4 bases at V and 6 bases at J; junction bases unmatched: 11. The CDR3 protein is CSVGPRQGPFEQYF. The CDR3 bases are TGCAGCGTTGGCCCGCGACAGGGGCCTTTCGAGCAGTACTTC.

This sequence joins TRBV15 and TRBJ2-3, with TRBD2 matching over 12 bases. Unmatched junction bases numbered 8, after V lost 4 bases and J lost 3 bases. Germline assignment: CDR1 LNHNV and CDR2 YYDKDF (reference sequence). The CDR3 sequence is 17 residues long. The CDR3 nucleotides read TGTGCCACCAGCACCCCTAGCGGGGGGGATGTAACAGATACGCAGTATTTT. Encoded protein: CATSTPSGGDVTDTQYF.

The count of this clone is one. V usage is TRBV5-4 and J usage is TRBJ1-2; D gene uncertain. The V gene lost 0 bases and the J gene lost 8 bases, with 11 bases spanning the gap. This CDR3 has 13 amino acids. Germline CDR1 and CDR2: SGHNT and YYREEE (reference sequence). The CDR3 nucleotides read TGTGCCAGCAGCTTGGAGTCAATCCGCGGCTACACCTTC. It encodes CASSLESIRGYTF.

CDR3 coding DNA: TGTGCCAGCAGTGACGGGACAGGGTTCACTGAAGCTTTCTTT. The encoded protein is CASSDGTGFTEAFF. The genes are TRBV6-4 and TRBJ1-1; TRBD1 agrees at 9 bases. This CDR3 is 14 amino acids long. V lost 2 bases to trimming and J lost 4 bases; unmatched junction nucleotides: 2. Germline V gene sequence: CDR1 MRHNA, CDR2 SNTAGT.

This clone has just a few counts. This CDR3 reads CASTNIWGSRRETQYF. CDR3 bases: TGTGCCAGCACCAACATCTGGGGGTCCCGTAGGGAGACCCAGTACTTC. The J gene is TRBJ2-5, the V gene TRBV7-2; D assignment may be TRBD1 or TRBD2 (5 bases each). Trimming cost V 7 bases and J 5 bases, with 23 bases left between them. CDR1 SGHTA and CDR2 FQGNSA come from the germline V gene. This CDR3 has 16 amino acids. Drawing the rest from reference TRBV7-2 and TRBJ2-5, the complete variable domain is GAGVSQSPSNKVTEKGKDVELRCDPISGHTALYWYRQSLGQGLEFLIYFQGNSAPDKSGLPSDRFSAERTGGSVSTLTIQRTQQEDSAVYLCASTNIWGSRRETQYFGPGTRLLVL.

In its sample, this clone was seen a few times. V gene TRBV6-5 combines with J gene TRBJ2-7, with TRBD2 as a possible D gene (6 bases). Germline-derived CDR1 and CDR2 are MNHEY and SVGAGI. V lost 9 bases, J lost 1 base, and 19 bases lay in between. The CDR3 sequence is 15 residues long. CDR3 sequence: CASGEGLKVSYEQYF. The CDR3 DNA reads as TGTGCCAGTGGCGAGGGACTCAAGGTATCCTACGAGCAGTACTTC.

The J gene is TRBJ2-3, the V gene TRBV30, with 7 bases that match TRBD2. J lost 2 bases, V lost 2 bases, and 4 bases had no gene match. The CDR3 runs to 14 residues. The V gene's germline CDR1 is GTSNPN and CDR2 SVGIG (reference sequence). CDR3 protein: CAWSPSGYTDTQYF. CDR3 DNA sequence: TGTGCCTGGAGTCCTAGCGGTTACACAGATACGCAGTATTTT.

This chain links TRBV2 with TRBJ2-5, with unresolved D. This CDR3 is 13 amino acids long. Germline loops: CDR1 SNHLY, CDR2 FYNNEI. Trimming left V 6 bases short and J 1 base short, with 9 bases between. The CDR3 reads CASSTYLQETQYF. The CDR3, as DNA: TGTGCCAGCAGCACCTACCTCCAAGAGACCCAGTACTTC.

CDR3 DNA: TGTGCCAGTAGTATGAGGGAGCGGAACACTGAAGCTTTCTTT. This gives the protein CASSMRERNTEAFF. The rearrangement joins TRBV19 to TRBJ1-1; D is uncertain. The CDR3 sequence is 14 residues long. The germline CDR1 and CDR2 sequences are LNHDA and SQIVND (reference sequence). The ends were cut back, 3 bases at V and 1 base at J, with 9 bases in the middle.

The V and J genes are TRBV20-1 and TRBJ2-7; a possible D gene is TRBD2 (5 bases). Germline lookup yields CDR1 DFQATT and CDR2 SNEGSKA (reference sequence). Trimming left V 3 bases short and J 2 bases short, with 5 bases between. There are 11 residues in the CDR3. The CDR3 loop is CSASGAYEQYF. The CDR3 DNA reads as TGCAGTGCTAGCGGGGCCTACGAGCAGTACTTC.

J is TRBJ1-1 and V is TRBV29-1; weak D call: TRBD1 (5 bases). The CDR3 is made up of 14 amino acids. V was pared by 6 bases and J by 1 base, with 15 bases between. CDR1 and CDR2 (germline): SQVTM, ANQGSEA. The CDR3 nucleotides read TGCAGCGTGTATGAGCCGGGGCCGAACACTGAAGCTTTCTTT. Residues: CSVYEPGPNTEAFF.

This chain joins TRBV5-1 and TRBJ2-3; D possibly corresponds to TRBD1 (6 bases). CDR3 size: 13 residues. Germline V gene data show CDR1 as SGHRS and CDR2 as YFSETQ. The ends were cut back, 2 bases at V and 10 bases at J, with 14 bases in the middle. The CDR3 is CASSFPDSQAQYF. The DNA of the CDR3 is TGCGCCAGCAGCTTTCCGGACAGCCAGGCGCAGTATTTT.

The chain joins TRBV5-1 to TRBJ1-6; D might be TRBD1 (5 bases). With 3 bases removed from V and 7 bases from J, the gap between germline ends came to 17 bases. The CDR3 runs 16 residues. Germline CDR1 is SGHRS and CDR2 is YFSETQ. The CDR3 reads CASSSRGDVSNSPLHF. Here the CDR3 DNA reads TGCGCCAGCAGCTCAAGAGGGGACGTATCGAATTCACCCCTCCACTTT.

The rearrangement uses TRBV25-1 and TRBJ2-7; D remains ambiguous. The CDR3 runs 14 residues. V lost 1 base and J lost 0, with 7 bases in between. Germline lookup yields CDR1 MGHDK and CDR2 SYGVNS. CDR3: CASSESGDSYEQYF. The DNA of the CDR3 is TGTGCCAGCAGTGAATCAGGAGACTCCTACGAGCAGTACTTC.

The J gene is TRBJ2-3, the V gene TRBV15; 9 positions match TRBD2. Germline lookup yields CDR1 LNHNV and CDR2 YYDKDF (reference sequence). After removal of 2 bases from V and 1 base from J, the junction contained 1 base not matched to a gene. This CDR3 spans 15 amino acids. In DNA, the CDR3 is TGTGCCACCAGCAGACTAGCGGGGCGCACAGATACGCAGTATTTT. It is translated as CATSRLAGRTDTQYF.

The chain joins TRBV5-6 to TRBJ2-5, with TRBD1 matching over 7 bases. Losses at the gene ends were 4 bases for V and 8 bases for J; bases not matched to a gene: 5. This CDR3 has 12 residues. Germline V gene sequence: CDR1 SGHDT, CDR2 YYEEEE. CDR3 loop: CASSADRLTQYF. The CDR3 DNA follows: TGTGCCAGCAGCGCGGACAGGTTAACCCAGTACTTC.

On this clone: The identical CDR3 is also encoded by other nucleotide sequences in the sample. V usage is TRBV5-1 and J usage is TRBJ1-2; 7 nucleotides agree with TRBD1. The CDR3 loop spans 14 amino acids. V was pared by 0 bases and J by 2 bases, with 1 base of the junction left unmatched. Germline loops: CDR1 SGHRS, CDR2 YFSETQ. The CDR3 is CASSLGQGNYGYTF. The CDR3 bases are TGCGCCAGCAGCTTGGGACAGGGAAACTATGGCTACACCTTC. The full variable domain, in which reference TRBV5-1 and TRBJ1-2 provide the parts outside the CDR3, is KAGVTQTPRYLIKTRGQQVTLSCSPISGHRSVSWYQQTPGQGLQFLFEYFSETQRNKGNFPGRFSGRQFSNSRSEMNVSTLELGDSALYLCASSLGQGNYGYTFGSGTRLTVV.

The rearrangement links TRBV25-1 to TRBJ2-5, with TRBD2 matching 9 bases. Germline values: CDR1 MGHDK, CDR2 SYGVNS. The V and J ends lost 6 bases and 5 bases, in that order; junction bases with no gene match: 10. This CDR3 has 15 residues. The CDR3 nucleotides are TGTGCCAGCAGGGCCCAGGGACTAGCAGTGGAGACCCAGTACTTC. Its protein product is CASRAQGLAVETQYF.

V and J are TRBV27 and TRBJ2-2, with D perhaps TRBD1 (5 bases). This CDR3 is built from 14 residues. Looked up from germline, CDR1 is MNHEY and CDR2 is SMNVEV (reference sequence). Between the trimmed V and J ends, which lost 5 bases and 6 bases, there was a span of 13 bases. The CDR3: CASSPIQVAGELFF. CDR3 nucleotide sequence: TGTGCCAGCAGTCCAATACAGGTGGCCGGGGAGCTGTTTTTT.

V is TRBV5-1 and J is TRBJ1-6; 11 bases map to TRBD1. Germline CDR1 SGHRS, CDR2 YFSETQ. The CDR3 length is 14 residues. V trimming: 3 bases; J trimming: 9 bases; junction bases outside the gene matches: 2. Here the CDR3 reads CASSSGQGGSPLHF. The CDR3 DNA follows: TGCGCCAGCAGCTCGGGACAGGGGGGTTCACCCCTCCACTTT. Full variable domain (outside the CDR3, taken from reference TRBV5-1 and TRBJ1-6): KAGVTQTPRYLIKTRGQQVTLSCSPISGHRSVSWYQQTPGQGLQFLFEYFSETQRNKGNFPGRFSGRQFSNSRSEMNVSTLELGDSALYLCASSSGQGGSPLHFGNGTRLTVT.

This clone was seen more than once but under ten times. The chain joins TRBV15 to TRBJ1-2; a weak D match, TRBD1 (6 bases). Trimming took 5 bases from V and 2 from J, leaving 9 bases between them. The CDR3 is made up of 13 amino acids. Per the germline V gene, CDR1 is LNHNV and CDR2 is YYDKDF (reference sequence). The DNA for the CDR3 is TGTGCCACCAGCCCTCAGGGGAACTATGGCTACACCTTC. Amino acid sequence: CATSPQGNYGYTF.

This clone has just a few counts. A read error likely explains this, since a far larger clone differs by one base. This chain connects TRBV5-6 to TRBJ2-1; TRBD2 matches 7 bases. The CDR3 runs 16 residues. V lost 4 bases and J lost 5; bases outside the gene matches: 12. Germline CDR1 and CDR2: SGHDT and YYEEEE. This chain's CDR3 is CASSPIVGGIDNEQFF. In DNA form, the CDR3 reads TGTGCCAGCAGCCCAATAGTCGGGGGGATTGACAATGAGCAGTTCTTC. Supplemented by reference TRBV5-6 and TRBJ2-1, the full variable domain reads DAGVTQSPTHLIKTRGQQVTLRCSPKSGHDTVSWYQQALGQGPQFIFQYYEEEERQRGNFPDRFSGHQFPNYSSELNVNALLLGDSALYLCASSPIVGGIDNEQFFGPGTRLTVL.

V and J are TRBV2 and TRBJ2-7, with TRBD1 as a possible D gene (6 bases). The germline V gene has CDR1 SNHLY and CDR2 FYNNEI. The V and J ends lost 4 bases and 3 bases respectively, with 10 bases between them. The CDR3 extends over 13 amino acids. The CDR3 loop is CASSATGNYEQYF. CDR3 DNA: TGTGCCAGCAGTGCAACAGGGAACTACGAGCAGTACTTC.